These 10 T cell receptor beta chains originate from one sample sequenced in a study of OX40 agonist ivuxolimab in advanced cancers. Profiling relied on immunoSEQ multiplex PCR, and the TCRdb table lists in-frame clones only, not all of them. The sample yields about 100,000 clones, approximately 89% seen once. Source: CD4+ or CD8+ T cells sorted from blood, taken in a trial of the OX40 agonist ivuxolimab. The receptor source for this set is an adult with an advanced solid tumor such as melanoma, head and neck, liver or kidney cancer.

V is TRBV5-1 and J is TRBJ2-3; D may be TRBD1 or TRBD2 (6 bases each). There are 15 residues in the CDR3. The ends were cut back, 5 bases at V and 3 bases at J, with 16 bases in the middle. CDR1 is SGHRS and CDR2 is YFSETQ in the germline V gene. CDR3 in amino acids: CASSGTTRGTDTQYF. Written as DNA, the CDR3 is TGCGCCAGCAGTGGAACGACTAGGGGGACAGATACGCAGTATTTT.

The J gene is TRBJ2-1, the V gene TRBV19; 9 positions match TRBD2. This CDR3 has 15 residues. Per germline, CDR1 LNHDA and CDR2 SQIVND (reference sequence). Germline trimming cut 1 base from V and 7 bases from J; bases unmatched to any gene: 5. CDR3 nucleotides: TGTGCCAGTAGTATAGTTCTAGCGGGAAGGAATGAGCAGTTCTTC. Amino acid sequence: CASSIVLAGRNEQFF. Supplemented by reference TRBV19 and TRBJ2-1, the full variable domain reads DGGITQSPKYLFRKEGQNVTLSCEQNLNHDAMYWYRQDPGQGLRLIYYSQIVNDFQKGDIAEGYSVSREKKESFPLTVTSAQKNPTAFYLCASSIVLAGRNEQFFGPGTRLTVL.

The chain combines TRBV7-6 with TRBJ2-5, with D uncertain. This CDR3 is built from 14 residues. V shed 3 bases and J shed 0 bases, with 8 bases lying between them. Germline loops: CDR1 SGHVS, CDR2 FNYEAQ. CDR3 DNA sequence: TGTGCCAGCAGCTTGGCAGATTACCAAGAGACCCAGTACTTC. The encoded protein is CASSLADYQETQYF.

This chain links TRBV5-1 with TRBJ2-6; 10 positions agree with TRBD1. CDR1 is SGHRS and CDR2 is YFSETQ in the germline V gene. V shed 3 bases, J shed 0 bases, and the junction held 6 bases outside the gene matches. The CDR3 loop spans 18 amino acids. For the CDR3, the DNA is TGCGCCAGCAGCTGGGGGGACAGGGGCCTCTCTGGGGCCAACGTCCTGACTTTC. Its protein product is CASSWGDRGLSGANVLTF.

The rearrangement links TRBV14 to TRBJ1-2, with D possibly being TRBD1 (5 bases). The CDR3 has 12 residues. V dropped 5 bases and J dropped 2 bases, with 6 bases sitting between them. Germline V gene sequence: CDR1 SGHDN, CDR2 FVKESK. The CDR3 DNA sequence: TGTGCCAGCAGCGACAGAAACTATGGCTACACCTTC. As protein: CASSDRNYGYTF.

This clone was counted once. This sequence joins TRBV19 and TRBJ1-1, with D perhaps TRBD1 (5 bases). Trimming cost V 7 bases and J 5 bases, with 17 bases left between them. This CDR3 comprises 14 residues. Germline assignment: CDR1 LNHDA and CDR2 SQIVND (reference sequence). The CDR3 sequence is CASTAGGGGTEAFF. The CDR3 DNA follows: TGTGCCAGTACCGCCGGGGGGGGTGGGACTGAAGCTTTCTTT.

The gene calls are TRBV5-4 and TRBJ2-1; unclear D gene. The CDR3 is 12 amino acids. V was shortened by 1 base and J by 7 bases, with 6 bases between the two germline ends. CDR1 is SGHNT, CDR2 YYREEE, per germline (reference sequence). The CDR3 sequence is CASSLIGNEQFF. CDR3 coding DNA: TGTGCCAGCAGCTTGATTGGGAATGAGCAGTTCTTC. Complete variable domain (other parts from reference TRBV5-4 and TRBJ2-1): ETGVTQSPTHLIKTRGQQVTLRCSSQSGHNTVSWYQQALGQGPQFIFQYYREEENGRGNFPPRFSGLQFPNYSSELNVNALELDDSALYLCASSLIGNEQFFGPGTRLTVL.

This chain connects TRBV10-1 to TRBJ1-4; tentative D call: TRBD1 (6 bases). V lost 3 bases, J lost 3 bases, and 8 bases lay in between. The CDR3 is 14 amino acids. The germline V gene encodes CDR1 WNHNN and CDR2 SYGVQD (reference sequence). The CDR3 bases are TGCGCCAGCAGTGACGAGGGGGCTAATGAAAAACTGTTTTTT. Translating gives CASSDEGANEKLFF.

The V and J genes are TRBV7-6 and TRBJ2-2, with D hard to call. This CDR3 contains 12 residues. V gave up 5 bases and J gave up 2 bases, with 3 bases separating them. Germline loops: CDR1 SGHVS, CDR2 FNYEAQ. CDR3 sequence reads: CASSVNTGELFF. DNA for the CDR3: TGTGCCAGCAGCGTTAACACCGGGGAGCTGTTTTTT.

The CDR3 bases are TGCGCCAGCAGCTTGGCCAGTTCTTCCCCCGGGCGGGAGGAGCAGTTCTTC. Amino acids: CASSLASSSPGREEQFF. The chain carries TRBV5-1 and TRBJ2-1, with 7 bases lining up with TRBD2. Per the germline V gene, CDR1 is SGHRS and CDR2 is YFSETQ. The CDR3 spans 17 residues. V lost 0 bases to trimming and J lost 10 bases; unmatched junction nucleotides: 16.